This TCR beta chain was sequenced for a study of T cells in women clearing cervical HPV infection. Study findings and constraints: CIN3+ cases had significantly higher TCR richness than controls; evenness did not differ.

To note about this clone: Its antigen is still unknown. The read stops 3 residues short of the end of the CDR3; the missing end is completed from the germline J gene.

All donors had a single incident cervical HPV16 infection, not prevalent. Genomic DNA, averaging about 1,100 ng per sample, yielded TCR beta CDR3 via immunoSEQ. Using immunoSEQ multiplex PCR, the repertoire was profiled, and TCRdb retains in-frame clones only, with some absent. The data show approximately 23,000 clones, and the top ten clones hold 10% to 15%. V shed 2 bases and J 10 bases; nucleotides not matched to a gene: 8. Germline lookup yields CDR1 SGHTA and CDR2 FQGNSA. The CDR3 has 15 amino acids. What was sequenced was blood buffy coat. This receptor was obtained from a woman aged 18 to 75 with a cervical HPV16 infection that either progressed to CIN3+ or cleared (not recorded which). The chain recombines TRBV7-2 with TRBJ1-6; the match to TRBD1 covers 7 bases. CDR3 sequence reads: CASSLQGQPHSPLHF. The part of the CDR3 DNA that was read is TGTGCCAGCAGCTTACAGGGACAGCCACACTCACCC.